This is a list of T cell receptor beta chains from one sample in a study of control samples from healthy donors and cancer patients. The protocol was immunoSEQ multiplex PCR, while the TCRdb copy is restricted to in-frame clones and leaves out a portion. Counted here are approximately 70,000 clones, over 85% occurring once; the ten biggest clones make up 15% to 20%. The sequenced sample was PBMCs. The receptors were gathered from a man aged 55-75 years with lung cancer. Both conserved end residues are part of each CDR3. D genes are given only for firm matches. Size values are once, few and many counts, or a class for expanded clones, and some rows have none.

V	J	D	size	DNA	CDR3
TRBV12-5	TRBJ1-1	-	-	TGTGCTAGTGGTTCCAACCCGGACGGATCTCTGGGAATGGATACTGAAGCTTTCTTT	CASGSNPDGSLGMDTEAFF
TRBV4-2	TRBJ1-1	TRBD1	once	TGTGCCAGCAGCCCCGTTCAGGGGGGGGGAGAAACTGAAGCTTTCTTT	CASSPVQGGGETEAFF
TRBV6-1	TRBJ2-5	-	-	TGTGCCAGCAGTGACGCCGGGACGGCCCAAGTTACCCAGTACTTC	CASSDAGTAQVTQYF
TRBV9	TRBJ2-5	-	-	TGTGCCAGCAGTCTTACCCAGGGGGGACAAGAGACCCAGTACTTC	CASSLTQGGQETQYF
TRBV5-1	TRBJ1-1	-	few	TGCGCCAGCAGCTTGTCTTCATCGGTAGGCACTGAAGCTTTCTTT	CASSLSSSVGTEAFF
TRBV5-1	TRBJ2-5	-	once	TGCGCCAGCAGCTCAGTCCCGGACAGAGAGACCCAGTACTTC	CASSSVPDRETQYF
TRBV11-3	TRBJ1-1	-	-	TGTGCCAGCAGCTTAGATCCGGTGAACACTGAAGCTTTCTTT	CASSLDPVNTEAFF
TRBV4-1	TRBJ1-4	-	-	TGCGCCAGCAGCCAAGGATTTGGAACAGCTGGGGAAAAACTGTTTTTT	CASSQGFGTAGEKLFF
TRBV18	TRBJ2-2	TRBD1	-	TGTGCCAGCTCACGACAGGGGAGGTACACCGGGGAGCTGTTTTTT	CASSRQGRYTGELFF
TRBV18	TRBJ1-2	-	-	TGTGCCAGCTCACCATACCCGGGCATTAACTATGGCTACACCTTC	CASSPYPGINYGYTF
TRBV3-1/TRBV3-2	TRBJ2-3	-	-	TGTGCCAGCAGCCGCGGAGGGGGGGGCGCAGATACGCAGTATTTT	CASSRGGGGADTQYF
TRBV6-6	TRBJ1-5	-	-	TGTGCCAGCTGGGTCCGGGGCCAGCTACATCAGCCCCAGCATTTT	CASWVRGQLHQPQHF
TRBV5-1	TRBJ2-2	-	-	TGCGCCAGCAGCTTGTATCTGAACACCGGGGAGCTGTTTTTT	CASSLYLNTGELFF
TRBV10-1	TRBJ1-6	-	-	TGCGCCAGCAAGGAGGGGACGGGTAATTCACCCCTCCACTTT	CASKEGTGNSPLHF
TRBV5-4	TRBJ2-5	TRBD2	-	TGTGCCAGCAGCGCTGGACTAGCCCCAGAGACCCAGTACTTC	CASSAGLAPETQYF
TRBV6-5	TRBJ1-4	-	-	TGTGCCAGCAGTTTTCGAGCGACTAATGAAAAACTGTTTTTT	CASSFRATNEKLFF
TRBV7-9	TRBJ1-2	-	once	TGTGCCAGCAGCTCCCGGGGAGGGTACCCCAGCTATGGCTACACCTTC	CASSSRGGYPSYGYTF
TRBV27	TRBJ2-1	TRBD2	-	TGTGCCAGCAGGCCCTCGGGGGGGCATAATGAGCAGTTCTTC	CASRPSGGHNEQFF
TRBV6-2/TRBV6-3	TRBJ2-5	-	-	TGTGCCAGCAGTCGTCCCCAAGAGACCCAGTACTTC	CASSRPQETQYF
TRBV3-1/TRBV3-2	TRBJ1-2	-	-	TGTGCCAGCCGCTCCCCGCCCAGGGAGTATGGCTACACCTTC	CASRSPPREYGYTF
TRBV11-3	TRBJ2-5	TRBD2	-	TGTGCCAGCAGCTTAGTCCTAGCGGGGGTGGAGACCCAGTACTTC	CASSLVLAGVETQYF
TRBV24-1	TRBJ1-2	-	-	TGTGCCACCAGTGATAGGGGAGGCTATGGCTACACCTTC	CATSDRGGYGYTF
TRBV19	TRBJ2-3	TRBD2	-	TGTGCCAGTACGAGGGGCGGGGGGCTGACAGATACGCAGTATTTT	CASTRGGGLTDTQYF
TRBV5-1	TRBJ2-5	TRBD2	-	TGCGCCAGCAGCCCCTCCGGCGGGGGGGCCCAAGAGACCCAGTACTTC	CASSPSGGGAQETQYF
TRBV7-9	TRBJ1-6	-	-	TGTGCCAGCAGGATTGGGGGGGACTCACCCCTCCACTTT	CASRIGGDSPLHF
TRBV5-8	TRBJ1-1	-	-	TGTGCCAGCAGCTTGAAACAGGGTACCGCTGAAGCTTTCTTT	CASSLKQGTAEAFF
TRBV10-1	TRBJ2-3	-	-	TGCGCCAGCAGTAGGATGGGTCAAACGCAGTATTTT	CASSRMGQTQYF
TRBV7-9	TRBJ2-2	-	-	TGTGCCAGCAGCTTCCCCGGGGAGCTGTTTTTT	CASSFPGELFF
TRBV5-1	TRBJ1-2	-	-	TGCGCCAGCAGCTTGGCGTCCATGGCTCCTAACTATGGCTACACCTTC	CASSLASMAPNYGYTF
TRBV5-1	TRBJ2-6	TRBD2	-	TGCGCCAGCAGCTCGGGGACTAGCGTCTCCTCTGGGGCCAACGTCCTGACTTTC	CASSSGTSVSSGANVLTF
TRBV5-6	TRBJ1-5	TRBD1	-	TGTGCCAGCAGCTTGTTAGGGGGCCCTAGCAATCAGCCCCAGCATTTT	CASSLLGGPSNQPQHF
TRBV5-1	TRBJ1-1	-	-	TGCGCCAGCAGCGCCATGGCGGTGAACACTGAAGCTTTCTTT	CASSAMAVNTEAFF
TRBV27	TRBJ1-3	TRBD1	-	TGTGCCAGCAGTGCGACAGGGCTAGGCGGAAACACCATATATTTT	CASSATGLGGNTIYF
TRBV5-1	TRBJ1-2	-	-	TGCGCCAGCAGCTTGGATAGGGTGGCCTATGGCTACACCTTC	CASSLDRVAYGYTF
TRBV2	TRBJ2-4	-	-	TGTGCCAGCAGTGTTAGAAACATTCAGTACTTC	CASSVRNIQYF
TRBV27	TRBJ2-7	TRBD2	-	TGTGCCAGCAGTCCCTCTAGCGGGGGGTTTGTCGAGCAGTACTTC	CASSPSSGGFVEQYF
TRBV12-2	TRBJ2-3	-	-	TGTGCAAGTCGCTTAGCGCCAGCTAGCACAGATACGCAGTATTTT	CASRLAPASTDTQYF
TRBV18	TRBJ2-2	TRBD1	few	TGTGCCAGCTCATTCAGGACAGGGAACACCGGGGAGCTGTTTTTT	CASSFRTGNTGELFF
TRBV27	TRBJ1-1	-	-	TGTGCCAGCAGTTTAGTAATTAGGGCAACTGAAGCTTTCTTT	CASSLVIRATEAFF
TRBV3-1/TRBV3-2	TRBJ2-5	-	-	TGTGCCAGCAGCACTCGACGGAACCAAGAGACCCAGTACTTC	CASSTRRNQETQYF
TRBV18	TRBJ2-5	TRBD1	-	TGTGCCAGCTCACCTGCAGGGGGCCAAGAGACCCAGTACTTC	CASSPAGGQETQYF
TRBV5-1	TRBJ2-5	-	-	TGCGCCAGCACCCCCCGGGACACCTCAGAGACCCAGTACTTC	CASTPRDTSETQYF
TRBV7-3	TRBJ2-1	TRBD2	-	TGTGCCAGCAGCTTAACTCCCCTAGCGGCAGACAATGAGCAGTTCTTC	CASSLTPLAADNEQFF
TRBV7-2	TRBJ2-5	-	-	TGTGCCAGCAGCTTTCCGACAGGCGCCCCGGAGGAGACCCAGTACTTC	CASSFPTGAPEETQYF
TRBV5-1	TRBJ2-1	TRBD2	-	TGCGCCAGCAGCTCTGGGGGGGTCTACTCCTACAATGAGCAGTTCTTC	CASSSGGVYSYNEQFF
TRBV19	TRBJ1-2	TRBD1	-	TGTGCCAGTAGTGAGGCCAACAGGGGGCGTGGAGGCTACACCTTC	CASSEANRGRGGYTF